This T cell receptor (beta chain) appears in the sequencing data of a study of T-cell reconstitution after alpha-beta-depleted transplantation in children. During its preparation, the TCRbeta library received unique molecular identifiers. MiXCR, run by TCRdb on the PCR reads, gives a single entry per CDR3 protein. The sample has about 690,000 distinct CDR3 sequences, roughly 17% seen once. The CDR3 consists of 15 residues. The germline V gene has CDR1 DFQATT and CDR2 SNEGSKA (reference sequence). V lost 0 bases and J lost 3, with 13 bases in between. This clonotype has more than one count but fewer than ten.

The chain joins TRBV20-1 to TRBJ2-3, with TRBD1 as a possible D gene (5 bases). This material consisted of PBMCs from the stem cell graft donor, taken from the stem cell graft. The receptor's source is a human donor who donated a stem cell graft to a child with acute myeloid leukemia. The chain's CDR3 is CSARDAAGSTDTQYF. The CDR3 region has the DNA TGCAGTGCTAGAGATGCGGCAGGGTCGACAGATACGCAGTATTTT.